This T cell receptor beta chain was identified in a study of PD-L1 blockade in urothelial cancer. Study summary: Patients, treated from about 2014 onward, received atezolizumab 1,200 mg intravenously every 3 weeks.

The time point denotes: pretreatment peripheral blood. Locally advanced or metastatic urothelial carcinoma was present in patients. Pretreatment and on-treatment blood mononuclear cell samples were taken, totaling between 1 and 8 time points per patient. PCRs were each spiked with synthetic TCR analog templates. Measured with immunoSEQ multiplex PCR; TCRdb has only the in-frame clones, and not every one. The table has roughly 63,000 clones, approximately 80% seen once. In germline, CDR1 is SGHDN, CDR2 FVKESK. CDR3 length equals 13 residues. V was clipped by 4 bases and J by 12 bases, with 18 bases between them.

This TCR was recovered from a man between 65 and 80 years old with urothelial cancer. The input for sequencing was PBMCs, taken around atezolizumab (anti-PD-L1) treatment. The V call is TRBV14, the J call TRBJ1-1; TRBD1 is a possible D gene (6 bases). CDR3 sequence: CASSPNRQGSPFF. In DNA, the CDR3 is TGTGCCAGCAGCCCGAATCGTCAGGGGAGCCCTTTCTTT. The full variable domain, completed using reference TRBV14 and TRBJ1-1, is EAGVTQFPSHSVIEKGQTVTLRCDPISGHDNLYWYRRVMGKEIKFLLHFVKESKQDESGMPNNRFLAERTGGTYSTLKVQPAELEDSGVYFCASSPNRQGSPFFGQGTRLTVV.